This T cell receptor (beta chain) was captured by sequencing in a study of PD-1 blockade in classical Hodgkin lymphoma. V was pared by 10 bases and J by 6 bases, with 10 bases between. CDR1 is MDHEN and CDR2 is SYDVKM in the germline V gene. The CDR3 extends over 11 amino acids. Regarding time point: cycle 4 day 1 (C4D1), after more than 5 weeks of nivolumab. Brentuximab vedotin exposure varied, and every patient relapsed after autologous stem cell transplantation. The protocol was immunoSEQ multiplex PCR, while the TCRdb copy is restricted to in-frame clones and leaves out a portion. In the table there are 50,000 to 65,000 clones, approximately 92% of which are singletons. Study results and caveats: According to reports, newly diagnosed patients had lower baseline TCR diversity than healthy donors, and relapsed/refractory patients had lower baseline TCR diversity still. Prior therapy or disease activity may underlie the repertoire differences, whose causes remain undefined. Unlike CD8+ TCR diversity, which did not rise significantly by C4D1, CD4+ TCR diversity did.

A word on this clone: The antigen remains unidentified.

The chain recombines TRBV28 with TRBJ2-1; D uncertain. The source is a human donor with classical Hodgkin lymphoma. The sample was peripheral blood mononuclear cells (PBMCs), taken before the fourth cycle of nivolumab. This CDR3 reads CATTTVNEQFF. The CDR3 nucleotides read TGTGCCACTACTACGGTCAATGAGCAGTTCTTC.